The present T cell receptor (beta chain) was sequenced within a study of siplizumab effects on memory and regulatory T cells (dated by TCRdb to the late 2010s). At the level of the whole study: The study looked at the effect of siplizumab, an anti-CD2 antibody, on alloreactive T-cell subsets in allogeneic mixed lymphocyte reactions made from human PBMCs.

The library was produced with the immunoSEQ multiplex PCR assay. Around 10^5 TCR templates per sample were assayed by the deep sequencing platform. Genomic DNA extracted from sorted T cells was used for TCRbeta CDR3 sequencing. As for the original processing: The R programming language was used for clonal analysis of TCRbeta CDR3 data. Comparing unstimulated samples against CFSE-low samples taken after the reaction was how alloreactive CD4+ and CD8+ clones were defined. By matching sequences to the repertoires of sorted unstimulated Treg and non-Treg cells, each alloreactive CD4+ clone was assigned a regulatory or non-regulatory origin. TCRdb limited this immuneACCESS table to in-frame rearrangements with V and J called. A share of clones is missing; checked studies link under half to unresolved V genes, and the rest is unexplained. V, J and clone size reflect that table, while D and trimming were determined from the DNA. Across this sample there are tens of thousands of clones, with roughly 94% seen only once. The ten most abundant clones make up roughly 0.3% of the sample.

Results the study describes overall, beyond this receptor: About 75-97% of proliferating CD4+ or CD8+ clones could not be given a naive or memory phenotype. Whether proliferating Tregs from siplizumab cultures actually had suppressive function was not functionally confirmed. Sequences below about 10^-5 frequency were poorly captured, so only a minor fraction of alloreactive clones could be mapped to unstimulated subsets. Greater diversity appeared to be present in unstimulated naive T cells than in memory T cells, and a substantial contribution to the alloresponse seemed to be made by naive cells. Siplizumab significantly lowered the cumulative frequency of alloreactive sequences that could be traced to unstimulated CD4+ memory T cells. In reactions with siplizumab, an average of about 69% of mappable alloreactive CD4+ clones were Treg-derived, compared with 26.9% in control reactions.

As concerns this clone: There is no known antigen for this receptor. No clone much larger than this one lies a single base away; base qualities are absent.

Sorted unstimulated T cells and proliferating T cells recovered from mixed lymphocyte reactions were subjected to TCRbeta CDR3 sequencing. Fresh whole blood from approximately 9 HLA-typed healthy donors was used to isolate PBMCs. Unstimulated CD4+ non-regulatory T cells were FACS-sorted to map the origin of alloreactive clones. The clonotype was recovered from a human donor in good health. The specimen sequenced was non-Treg CD4+ T cells sorted from blood. Interpreted using the paper, the cell subset or site label stands for: FACS-sorted unstimulated CD4+ non-regulatory T cells.

The sequence in DNA is TGTGCCAGCAGTCCCAGGGGGAGAGGGCGAGACACTGAAGCTTTCTTT. It encodes CASSPRGRGRDTEAFF. The V and J genes are TRBV28 and TRBJ1-1, with 7 bases matching TRBD1. CDR1 MDHEN and CDR2 SYDVKM were looked up in the germline V gene. Trimming leaves V shorter by 5 bases and J shorter by 3 bases, with the junction holding 12 bases beyond the gene matches. Including the terminal cysteine and phenylalanine, the CDR3 comprises 16 residues. The read is trimmed to its CDR3 DNA, 48 bases read in frame from base 1.